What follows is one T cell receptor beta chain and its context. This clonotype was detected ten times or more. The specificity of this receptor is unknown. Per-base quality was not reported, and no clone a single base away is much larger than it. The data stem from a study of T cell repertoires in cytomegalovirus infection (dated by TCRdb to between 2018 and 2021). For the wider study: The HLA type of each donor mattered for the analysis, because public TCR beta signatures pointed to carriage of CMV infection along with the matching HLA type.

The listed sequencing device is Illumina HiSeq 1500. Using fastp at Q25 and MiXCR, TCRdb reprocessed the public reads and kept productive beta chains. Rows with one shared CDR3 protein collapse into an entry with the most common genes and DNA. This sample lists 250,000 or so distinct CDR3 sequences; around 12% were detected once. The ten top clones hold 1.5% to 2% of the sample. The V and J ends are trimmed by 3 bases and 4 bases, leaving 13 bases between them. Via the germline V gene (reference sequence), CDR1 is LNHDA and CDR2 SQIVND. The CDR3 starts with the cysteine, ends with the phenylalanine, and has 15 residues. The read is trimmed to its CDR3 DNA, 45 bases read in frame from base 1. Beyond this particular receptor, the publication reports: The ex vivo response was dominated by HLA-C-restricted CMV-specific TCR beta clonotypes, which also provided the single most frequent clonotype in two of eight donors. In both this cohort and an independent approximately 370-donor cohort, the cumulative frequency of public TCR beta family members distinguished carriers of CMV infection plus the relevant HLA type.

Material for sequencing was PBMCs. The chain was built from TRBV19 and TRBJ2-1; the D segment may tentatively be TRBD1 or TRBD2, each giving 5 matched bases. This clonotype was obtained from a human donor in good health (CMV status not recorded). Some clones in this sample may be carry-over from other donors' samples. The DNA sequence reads TGTGCCAGTAGTATCTCGGGGCAGATTTACAATGAGCAGTTCTTC. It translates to CASSISGQIYNEQFF.